The T cell receptor (beta chain) under discussion was sequenced for a study of PD-L1 blockade in urothelial cancer. Study-level background: Administration of atezolizumab to patients began in the mid-2010s, at 1,200 mg intravenously every 3 weeks. Analysis of blood occurred 3 weeks (second dose) and 6 weeks after treatment start.

The time point here: peripheral blood 6 weeks after treatment start. The CDR3 runs to 14 residues. The ends were cut back, 5 bases at V and 6 bases at J, with 14 bases in the middle. Germline CDR1 reads SGHTA; CDR2 reads FQGNSA. The assay was immunoSEQ multiplex PCR, and TCRdb's table has in-frame clones only and misses some. The table has 75,000 to 100,000 clones, around 78% seen once; the top ten hold under 10%. The specimen comprised PBMCs, sampled around atezolizumab (anti-PD-L1) treatment. The chain has TRBV7-2 and TRBJ2-4; no firm D call. The TCR sequence derives from a man between 65 and 85 years old with urothelial cancer. This CDR3 reads CASSPTASVNIQYF. CDR3 DNA sequence: TGTGCCAGCAGCCCTACAGCCAGTGTAAACATTCAGTACTTC. Supplemented by reference TRBV7-2 and TRBJ2-4, the full variable domain reads GAGVSQSPSNKVTEKGKDVELRCDPISGHTALYWYRQSLGQGLEFLIYFQGNSAPDKSGLPSDRFSAERTGGSVSTLTIQRTQQEDSAVYLCASSPTASVNIQYFGAGTRLSVL.